The 32 T cell receptor beta chains reported below all come from one sample, sequenced in a study of cytomegalovirus exposure and HLA in healthy donors. Assay: immunoSEQ multiplex PCR; the TCRdb copy retains only in-frame clones and omits some. The sample carries about 56,000 clones, roughly 89% recorded once. Sequenced: PBMCs. The receptors were sampled from a woman under 30 in good health and CMV-seronegative.

About this clone: A junction end diverges from the germline sequence, so it may reflect a read error. The chain joins TRBV7-7 to TRBJ2-5; perhaps TRBD2 as D (5 bases). The germline V gene has CDR1 SSHAT and CDR2 FNYEAQ (reference sequence). CDR3 size: 15 residues. CDR3 protein: CASSLGIAEGETQYF. In nucleotides, the CDR3 is TGTGCTAGCAGCTTAGGGATAGCTGAGGGAGAGACCCAGTACTTC. The variable domain in full, with the rest retrieved from reference TRBV7-7 and TRBJ2-5, is GAGVSQSPRYKVTKRGQDVTLRCDPISSHATLYWYQQALGQGPEFLTYFNYEAQPDKSGLPSDRFSAERPEGSISTLTIQRTEQRDSAMYRCASSLGIAEGETQYFGPGTRLLVL.

The gene calls are TRBV14 and TRBJ2-1, with TRBD2 identical over 12 bases. The germline V gene has CDR1 SGHDN and CDR2 FVKESK. Unmatched junction bases numbered 7, after V lost 0 bases and J lost 7 bases. This CDR3 has 17 amino acids. The CDR3 bases are TGTGCCAGCAGCCAAGAGTTTCTAGCGGGAGGGCCTAATGAGCAGTTCTTC. Its translation is CASSQEFLAGGPNEQFF.

The rearrangement links TRBV2 to TRBJ1-3; TRBD1 aligns across 7 bases. From germline, CDR1 is SNHLY and CDR2 FYNNEI. The length of the CDR3 is 17 residues. V gave up 2 bases and J gave up 0 bases; unmatched junction bases: 7. CDR3 region: CASSERQGVHSGNTIYF. CDR3 DNA: TGTGCCAGCAGTGAAAGGCAGGGGGTCCACTCTGGAAACACCATATATTTT.

The V gene is TRBV6-1, the J gene TRBJ2-7, with 8 bases that match TRBD2. V lost 7 bases, J lost 2 bases, and 10 bases stayed unmatched. The length of the CDR3 is 15 residues. Per the germline V gene, CDR1 is MNHNS and CDR2 is SASEGT. CDR3 sequence reads: CASISTSGRPYEQYF. The CDR3 DNA follows: TGTGCCAGCATAAGTACGAGCGGGAGACCCTACGAGCAGTACTTC.

The V and J genes are TRBV2 and TRBJ2-3; D possibly corresponds to TRBD1 (5 bases). With 7 bases removed from V and 0 bases from J, the gap between germline ends came to 11 bases. Germline V gene lookup returns CDR1 SNHLY and CDR2 FYNNEI. The CDR3 has 14 residues. The CDR3 DNA follows: TGTGCCAGCATTGGGGCGGAAAGCACAGATACGCAGTATTTT. The encoded protein is CASIGAESTDTQYF.

The V and J genes are TRBV6-6 and TRBJ2-1, with 9 bases aligning to TRBD2. This CDR3 has 16 residues. After removal of 6 bases from V and 4 bases from J, the junction contained 10 bases not matched to a gene. Germline CDR1 and CDR2: MNHNY and SVGAGI (reference sequence). CDR3 loop: CASSPPAGGRYNEQFF. For the CDR3, the DNA is TGTGCCAGCAGCCCCCCAGCGGGGGGCCGATACAATGAGCAGTTCTTC.

This sequence joins TRBV19 and TRBJ1-1, with 8 bases that match TRBD1. Trimming took 4 bases from V and 5 from J; bases not matched to a gene: 9. The CDR3 extends over 15 amino acids. Germline V gene data show CDR1 as LNHDA and CDR2 as SQIVND (reference sequence). In nucleotides, the CDR3 is TGTGCCAGTAGTACCCTCGGGACAGGCGGAACTGAAGCTTTCTTT. Protein sequence: CASSTLGTGGTEAFF.

The sample holds a few counts of this clone. The chain joins TRBV30 to TRBJ1-1; D uncertain. V was clipped by 2 bases and J by 0 bases, with 7 bases between them. This CDR3 is 13 amino acids long. Germline V gene sequence: CDR1 GTSNPN, CDR2 SVGIG (reference sequence). The DNA for the CDR3 is TGTGCCTGGAGTCAAACAGTGAACACTGAAGCTTTCTTT. Encoded protein: CAWSQTVNTEAFF.

The chain links TRBV4-2 to TRBJ2-3; 10 positions agree with TRBD2. V was pared by 4 bases and J by 2 bases, with 12 bases of the junction left unmatched. The CDR3 is 18 amino acids. From germline, CDR1 is LGHNA and CDR2 YNFKEQ. The chain's CDR3 is CASSPNPWTSGYTDTQYF. The CDR3 coding sequence is TGTGCCAGCAGCCCCAACCCTTGGACTAGCGGTTACACAGATACGCAGTATTTT.

The table lists this clone with a few counts. The chain combines TRBV2 with TRBJ1-2; D is ambiguous. The length of the CDR3 is 12 residues. Trimming removed 2 bases at V and 5 bases at J, with 6 bases between. CDR1 and CDR2 from the germline V gene are SNHLY and FYNNEI. CDR3 DNA: TGTGCCAGCAGTGAATATCAGTATGGCTACACCTTC. Protein: CASSEYQYGYTF.

The chain joins TRBV4-2 to TRBJ2-7; 8 nucleotides align to TRBD1. Germline CDR1 LGHNA, CDR2 YNFKEQ. The length of the CDR3 is 15 residues. The J segment lost 3 bases and the V segment lost 3 bases, leaving 7 bases of the junction unmatched. This CDR3 is CASSHQEDRDYEQYF. CDR3 in DNA: TGTGCCAGCAGCCACCAGGAGGACAGGGACTACGAGCAGTACTTC.

The CDR3 sequence is CASSWGTYTGELFF. CDR3 in DNA: TGTGCCAGCAGTTGGGGGACTTACACCGGGGAGCTGTTTTTT. This sequence joins TRBV27 and TRBJ2-2; D might be TRBD2 (6 bases). Germline CDR1 reads MNHEY; CDR2 reads SMNVEV (reference sequence). This CDR3 is 14 amino acids long. Trimming removed 4 bases from V and 3 bases from J, with 9 bases in between.

The chain recombines TRBV9 with TRBJ2-6; D is uncertain. The CDR3 has 15 residues. Germline loops: CDR1 SGDLS, CDR2 YYNGEE. Trimming removed 2 bases from V and 0 bases from J, with 6 bases in between. This chain's CDR3 is CASSVMFSGANVLTF. In nucleotides, the CDR3 is TGTGCCAGCAGCGTTATGTTCTCTGGGGCCAACGTCCTGACTTTC.

The chain couples TRBV5-1 to TRBJ2-3, with 9 bases matching TRBD2. The V gene's germline CDR1 is SGHRS and CDR2 YFSETQ. The V and J ends lost 0 bases and 2 bases, in that order; junction bases with no gene match: 4. The CDR3 spans 16 residues. Here the CDR3 DNA reads TGCGCCAGCAGCTTGGGGGCTAGCGGGGACACAGATACGCAGTATTTT. Translating gives CASSLGASGDTDTQYF.

The chain couples TRBV5-6 to TRBJ2-1; 7 nucleotides align to TRBD1. Looked up from germline, CDR1 is SGHDT and CDR2 is YYEEEE. The CDR3 is 15 residues long. With V trimmed by 3 bases and J by 0 bases, 3 bases remained unmatched. CDR3 residues: CASSWDSSSYNEQFF. The CDR3 bases are TGTGCCAGCAGCTGGGACAGTAGCTCCTACAATGAGCAGTTCTTC.

The gene calls are TRBV5-1 and TRBJ2-7; D not certain. V was trimmed by 0 bases and J by 0 bases, leaving 7 bases between them. The CDR3 has 14 amino acids. CDR1 and CDR2 from the germline V gene are SGHRS and YFSETQ. CDR3 coding DNA: TGCGCCAGCAGCTTGGTTTCGGGCTCCTACGAGCAGTACTTC. Its protein product is CASSLVSGSYEQYF.

This clone occurred once. The CDR3 here is CASSLTVTSGGRTDTQYF. CDR3 bases: TGTGCCAGCAGCTTAACTGTGACTAGCGGGGGCCGCACAGATACGCAGTATTTT. J is TRBJ2-3 and V is TRBV7-3; the match to TRBD2 covers 12 bases. Germline loops: CDR1 SGHTA, CDR2 FQGTGA. This CDR3 contains 18 residues. V was pared by 0 bases and J by 1 base, with 5 bases of the junction left unmatched.

This clone showed up just once. V usage is TRBV13 and J usage is TRBJ2-3; the match to TRBD2 covers 7 bases. V lost 8 bases, J lost 4 bases, and 9 bases stayed unmatched. The CDR3 length is 14 residues. Per the germline V gene, CDR1 is PRHDT and CDR2 is FYEKMQ (reference sequence). The CDR3 DNA reads TGTGCCAGCTATTACCGGGGGGTCCCAGATACGCAGTATTTT. Its protein is CASYYRGVPDTQYF. Full variable domain (remainder filled in from reference TRBV13 and TRBJ2-3): AAGVIQSPRHLIKEKRETATLKCYPIPRHDTVYWYQQGPGQDPQFLISFYEKMQSDKGSIPDRFSAQQFSDYHSELNMSSLELGDSALYFCASYYRGVPDTQYFGPGTRLTVL.

There are a few counts of this clone. This chain uses TRBV27 with TRBJ1-4; possibly TRBD1 for D (5 bases). Germline V gene data show CDR1 as MNHEY and CDR2 as SMNVEV (reference sequence). The CDR3 runs to 14 residues. V was clipped by 3 bases and J by 1 base, with 6 bases between them. CDR3 in amino acids: CASSFQGTNEKLFF. The CDR3 DNA sequence: TGTGCCAGCAGTTTCCAGGGAACTAATGAAAAACTGTTTTTT.

The rearrangement uses TRBV4-3 and TRBJ2-3, with a possible D match to TRBD2 (6 bases). Trimming took off 4 bases at V and 0 bases at J, with 14 bases between the two ends. CDR1 and CDR2 (germline): LGHNA, YSLEER. The CDR3 sequence is 16 residues long. The CDR3 DNA sequence: TGCGCCAGCAGCCCCTTATTAGCGGAGAGCACAGATACGCAGTATTTT. This sequence encodes CASSPLLAESTDTQYF.

The chain has TRBV6-4 and TRBJ2-2; 7 bases agree with TRBD2. The CDR3 totals 15 residues. V lost 5 bases and J lost 1; bases outside the gene matches: 4. CDR1 MRHNA and CDR2 SNTAGT come from the germline V gene. DNA of the CDR3: TGTGCCAGCAGTTTCACTAGCGAGAACACCGGGGAGCTGTTTTTT. As protein: CASSFTSENTGELFF.

The rearrangement links TRBV7-2 to TRBJ2-2, with 7 bases lining up with TRBD1. Germline V gene lookup returns CDR1 SGHTA and CDR2 FQGNSA. V shed 4 bases, J shed 5 bases, and the junction held 10 bases outside the gene matches. The CDR3 runs 16 residues. The CDR3 coding sequence is TGTGCCAGCAGCTCATTAGACAGGGTCGGTACCGGGGAGCTGTTTTTT. This translates into CASSSLDRVGTGELFF.

This clone is a singleton in its sample. V is TRBV7-9 and J is TRBJ2-5; 7 bases agree with TRBD1. Germline V gene data show CDR1 as SEHNR and CDR2 as FQNEAQ (reference sequence). With V trimmed by 2 bases and J by 0 bases, 3 bases remained unmatched. The CDR3 is 15 amino acids. CDR3 DNA sequence: TGTGCCAGCAGCTTACAACAGGGGTACCAAGAGACCCAGTACTTC. Residues: CASSLQQGYQETQYF.

The rearrangement joins TRBV7-2 to TRBJ2-1; 8 bases align to TRBD1. The V gene's germline CDR1 is SGHTA and CDR2 FQGNSA. V gave up 3 bases and J gave up 5 bases; unmatched junction bases: 3. The CDR3 is 14 amino acids. The CDR3 DNA reads as TGTGCCAGCAGCTTCCGGGACAGGCACAATGAGCAGTTCTTC. Its translation is CASSFRDRHNEQFF.

The CDR3 region is CASSQELAGGWNEQFF. The CDR3 DNA is TGCGCCAGCAGCCAAGAGTTAGCGGGAGGGTGGAATGAGCAGTTCTTC. The chain recombines TRBV4-3 with TRBJ2-1; 11 bases are shared with TRBD2. Losses at the gene ends were 0 bases for V and 7 bases for J; bases not matched to a gene: 5. Germline V lookup: CDR1 LGHNA, CDR2 YSLEER. The CDR3 is 16 amino acids.

This chain's CDR3 is CASRREGNTEAFF. CDR3 DNA: TGTGCCAGCAGGAGAGAGGGGAACACTGAAGCTTTCTTT. The V gene is TRBV2, the J gene TRBJ1-1; the D is unclear. Germline-derived CDR1 and CDR2 are SNHLY and FYNNEI. Trimming stripped 6 bases from V and 1 base from J, with 9 bases between. CDR3 length: 13 residues.

This chain joins TRBV13 and TRBJ2-3; perhaps TRBD2 as D (6 bases). Germline V gene sequence: CDR1 PRHDT, CDR2 FYEKMQ (reference sequence). With 5 bases removed from V and 8 bases from J, the gap between germline ends came to 14 bases. The CDR3 is 13 residues long. CDR3 sequence: CASSPGGWGTQYF. Written as DNA, the CDR3 is TGTGCCAGCAGCCCCGGGGGTTGGGGTACGCAGTATTTT.

The CDR3 DNA reads as TGTGCCAGCAGCTTAGCACAGGGGTATGGCTACACCTTC. Protein: CASSLAQGYGYTF. This chain connects TRBV7-2 to TRBJ1-2; 7 bases line up with TRBD1. CDR3 length: 13 amino acids. Germline CDR1 SGHTA, CDR2 FQGNSA. V lost 0 bases, J lost 5 bases, and 0 bases stayed unmatched.

This chain links TRBV7-3 with TRBJ2-1; a weak D match, TRBD2 (6 bases). CDR3 length: 15 amino acids. CDR1 and CDR2 (germline): SGHTA, FQGTGA. Trimming pared 3 bases from V and 8 bases from J, leaving 17 bases between. DNA for the CDR3: TGTGCCAGCAGCTTCCACCGGGACTCCATCGATGAGCAGTTCTTC. Translated: CASSFHRDSIDEQFF.

The rearrangement uses TRBV7-9 and TRBJ1-3; TRBD1 might be the D (6 bases). Looked up from germline, CDR1 is SEHNR and CDR2 is FQNEAQ (reference sequence). Trimming took off 4 bases at V and 0 bases at J, with 10 bases between the two ends. The CDR3 length is 15 residues. CDR3 residues: CASSSRQDSGNTIYF. For the CDR3, the DNA is TGTGCCAGCAGCTCCCGACAGGACTCTGGAAACACCATATATTTT.

The chain recombines TRBV19 with TRBJ1-5, with TRBD1 matching over 8 bases. The CDR3 runs to 15 residues. Germline CDR1 is LNHDA and CDR2 is SQIVND (reference sequence). Losses at the gene ends were 5 bases for V and 4 bases for J; bases not matched to a gene: 7. CDR3: CASSPQGARNQPQHF. The CDR3 coding sequence is TGTGCCAGTAGTCCCCAGGGGGCAAGAAATCAGCCCCAGCATTTT.

J is TRBJ1-3 and V is TRBV28; tentatively, D is TRBD1 (6 bases). The germline V gene has CDR1 MDHEN and CDR2 SYDVKM. The CDR3 spans 15 residues. Trimming stripped 3 bases from V and 4 bases from J, with 13 bases between. The CDR3 DNA is TGTGCCAGCAGTTTCTGGGGCAGGGGAGGAAACACCATATATTTT. Translated: CASSFWGRGGNTIYF. The full variable domain, with the rest looked up from reference TRBV28 and TRBJ1-3, is DVKVTQSSRYLVKRTGEKVFLECVQDMDHENMFWYRQDPGLGLRLIYFSYDVKMKEKGDIPEGYSVSREKKERFSLILESASTNQTSMYLCASSFWGRGGNTIYFGEGSWLTVV.